Reported below is one T cell receptor beta chain. The source of the sample is a study of blood T cell repertoires in COVID-19. The protocol was immunoSEQ multiplex PCR, while the TCRdb copy is restricted to in-frame clones and leaves out a portion. The data contain approximately 120,000 clones, over 75% of them singletons. The ends lost 0 bases at V and 2 bases at J; junction bases unmatched: 5. CDR1 and CDR2 (germline): MNHEY, SVGAGI. The CDR3 is 16 residues long. The rearrangement uses TRBV6-5 and TRBJ2-3, with 7 bases aligning to TRBD1. Material for sequencing was peripheral blood. This TCR derives from a man older than 75 with active or convalescent COVID-19. The CDR3 sequence is CASSYSPRGFTDTQYF. CDR3 nucleotide sequence: TGTGCCAGCAGTTACTCGCCCAGGGGGTTCACAGATACGCAGTATTTT.